These T cell receptor beta chains were read from a single sample in a study of blood T cell repertoires in COVID-19. Only in-frame clones appear in the TCRdb table, and some are missing; sequencing was by immunoSEQ multiplex PCR. This sample has over 200,000 clones, with just over 85% found just once. Sequenced material: peripheral blood. Source of these receptors: a man between 18 and 35 years old with active or convalescent COVID-19. CDR3s include the opening cysteine and the closing phenylalanine or tryptophan.

V gene: TRBV10-3; CDR3 protein: CALRTGSNEQFF
V gene: TRBV27; CDR3 protein: CATAGGPNEQFF
V gene: TRBV18; CDR3 protein: CASSPPLQIPADTQYF
V gene: TRBV5-1; CDR3 protein: CASSLNFAGQGAETQYF
V gene: TRBV5-1; CDR3 protein: CASSSQAVANEKLFF
V gene: TRBV24-1; CDR3 protein: CATSDSLVLGLAGGPNYNEQFF
V gene: TRBV5-8; CDR3 protein: CASSRQREGEETQYF
V gene: TRBV5-5; CDR3 protein: CASSSLASGRWEQFF
V gene: TRBV28; CDR3 protein: CASSFPTSGGSYNEQFF
V gene: TRBV11-2; CDR3 protein: CASSPGLRETQYF
V gene: TRBV27; CDR3 protein: CASSVPPGGKLFF
V gene: TRBV12-3/TRBV12-4; CDR3 protein: CASSLVRLDTIYF
V gene: TRBV7-2; CDR3 protein: CASSLDGRGREAFNYGYTF
V gene: TRBV28; CDR3 protein: CASSLAGANYGYTF
V gene: TRBV25-1; CDR3 protein: CASSQSGVRKDTQYF
V gene: TRBV15; CDR3 protein: CATSGVSGRPSDTQYF
V gene: TRBV6-4; CDR3 protein: CASSDSSDTEAFF
V gene: TRBV5-8; CDR3 protein: CASSLRGQGVYGYTF
V gene: TRBV28; CDR3 protein: CASTPYDLGETQYF
V gene: TRBV6-6; CDR3 protein: CASTNGAHSNQPQHF
V gene: TRBV7-9; CDR3 protein: CASSLVVGGHRPSDTQYF
V gene: TRBV5-6; CDR3 protein: CASSPYTGSHEQYF
V gene: TRBV30; CDR3 protein: CAWSVHGDNEQFF
V gene: TRBV6-5; CDR3 protein: CASSVQGNQPQHF
V gene: TRBV7-2; CDR3 protein: CASSLMADNTGELFF
V gene: TRBV7-2; CDR3 protein: CASSLGHDYGYTF
V gene: TRBV27; CDR3 protein: CASRRARTGGSRGNQPQHF
V gene: TRBV5-3; CDR3 protein: CARTGEPYGYTF
V gene: TRBV14; CDR3 protein: CASSSPQETQYF
V gene: TRBV5-4; CDR3 protein: CASSILQGALEYGYTF
V gene: TRBV28; CDR3 protein: CASSLVAGGIHEQYF
V gene: TRBV7-9; CDR3 protein: CASSPRGSGATYNEQFF
V gene: TRBV30; CDR3 protein: CAWNLAGPSGEQFF
V gene: TRBV29-1; CDR3 protein: CSVEDLGDRGYEKLFF